This TCR beta chain is drawn from a study of shared clonotypes between healthy human individuals. The protocol was immunoSEQ multiplex PCR, while the TCRdb copy is restricted to in-frame clones and leaves out a portion. The sample records fewer than 3 million clones, around 90% being singletons. All the donors were Caucasian adults who lived in Nashville, Tennessee. Germline V CDR1 and CDR2: LGHNA, YNFKEQ. The CDR3 runs to 14 residues. V lost 0 bases, J lost 4 bases, and 9 bases lay in between. The TCR was taken from a man aged 18 to 29 in good health. Some clones in this sample may be carry-over from other donors' samples. The V and J genes are TRBV4-2 and TRBJ2-5; D is ambiguous. Material for sequencing was naive CD4+ T cells from PBMCs. As for subset: CD45RA+ positively selected. The CDR3 DNA reads as TGTGCCAGCAGCCAAGAAAAAGGTAGAGAGACCCAGTACTTC. Translated, it gives CASSQEKGRETQYF.